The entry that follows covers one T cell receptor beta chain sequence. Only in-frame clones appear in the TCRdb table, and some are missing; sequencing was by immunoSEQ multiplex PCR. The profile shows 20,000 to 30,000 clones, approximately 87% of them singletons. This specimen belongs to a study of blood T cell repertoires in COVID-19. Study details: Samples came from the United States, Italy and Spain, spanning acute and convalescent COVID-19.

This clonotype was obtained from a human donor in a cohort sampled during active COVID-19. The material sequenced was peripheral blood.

CDR3 residues: CASSIGQGAKNEQYF. The CDR3 DNA reads TGTGCCAGCAGCATAGGACAGGGGGCCAAGAACGAGCAGTACTTC. The rearrangement links TRBV21-1 to TRBJ2-7; the D call of TRBD1 is as the table states it, not checked on the DNA. TRBV21-1 is flagged as a pseudogene. The CDR3 loop spans 15 amino acids.